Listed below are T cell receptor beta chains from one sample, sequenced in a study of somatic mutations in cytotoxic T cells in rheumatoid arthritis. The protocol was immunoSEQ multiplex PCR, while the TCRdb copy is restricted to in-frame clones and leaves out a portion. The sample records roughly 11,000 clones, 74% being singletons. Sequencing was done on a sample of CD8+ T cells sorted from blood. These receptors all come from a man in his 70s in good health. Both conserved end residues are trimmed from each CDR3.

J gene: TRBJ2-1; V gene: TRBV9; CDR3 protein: ASSPSGGGEQF
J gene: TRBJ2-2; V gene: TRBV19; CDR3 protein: ASLDRNTGELF
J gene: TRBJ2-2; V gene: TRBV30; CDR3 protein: AWSVSDSMGELF
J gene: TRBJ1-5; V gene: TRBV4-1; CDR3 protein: ASSQGLIQPQH
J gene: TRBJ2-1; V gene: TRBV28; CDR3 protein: ASSSGGASGSLIEQF
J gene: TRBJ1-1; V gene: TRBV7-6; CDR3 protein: ASSLAEGNTEAF
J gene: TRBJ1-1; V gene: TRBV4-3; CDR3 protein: ASSQERTLRGEAF
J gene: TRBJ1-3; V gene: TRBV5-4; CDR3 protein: ASSLASGTVFSGNTIY
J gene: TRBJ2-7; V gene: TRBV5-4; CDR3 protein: ASSLDGVSYEQY
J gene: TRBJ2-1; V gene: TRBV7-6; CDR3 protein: ASSRDSGIYNEQF
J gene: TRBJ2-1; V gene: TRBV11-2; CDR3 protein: ASSLGTSGFYNEQF
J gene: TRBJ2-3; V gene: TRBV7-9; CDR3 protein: ASSFRRGGGTDTQY
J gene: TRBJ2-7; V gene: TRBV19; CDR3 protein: ASSMGQGLTYEQY
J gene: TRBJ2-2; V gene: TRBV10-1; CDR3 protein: ASSASGQAPKTNTGELF
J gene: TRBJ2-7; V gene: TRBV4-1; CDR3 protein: ASSQDPGGASYEQY
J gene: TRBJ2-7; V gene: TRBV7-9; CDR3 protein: ASSSPGFPYEQY
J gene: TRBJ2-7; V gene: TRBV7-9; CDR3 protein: ASSVDHYEQY
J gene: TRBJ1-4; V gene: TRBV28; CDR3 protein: ASRFGVSTNEKLF
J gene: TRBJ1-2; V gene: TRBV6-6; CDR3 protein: ASSYASGGYT
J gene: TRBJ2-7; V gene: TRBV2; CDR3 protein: ASSVGQTYEQY
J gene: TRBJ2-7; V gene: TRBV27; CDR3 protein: ASSLSGDSYEQY
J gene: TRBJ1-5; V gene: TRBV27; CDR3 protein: ASRNRGRDSNQPQH
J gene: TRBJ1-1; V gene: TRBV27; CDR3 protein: ASSQNRVEAF
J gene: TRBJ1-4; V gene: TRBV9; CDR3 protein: ASSLGQGASNEKLF
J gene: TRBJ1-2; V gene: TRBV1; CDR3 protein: TSSQTKTGGPYGYT
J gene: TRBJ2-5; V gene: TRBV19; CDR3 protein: ASSMTGGAETQY
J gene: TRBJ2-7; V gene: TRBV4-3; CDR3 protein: ASSQAGGPSHEQY
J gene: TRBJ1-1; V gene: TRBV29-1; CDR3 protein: SVQGGATEAF
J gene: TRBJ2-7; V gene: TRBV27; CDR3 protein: ASSLSVGYEQY
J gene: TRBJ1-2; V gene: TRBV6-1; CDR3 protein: ASSGGPGAIYGYT
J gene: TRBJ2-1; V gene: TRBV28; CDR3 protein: ASSLSTGSYNEQF
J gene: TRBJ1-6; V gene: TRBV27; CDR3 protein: ASSLSLGDYSPLH
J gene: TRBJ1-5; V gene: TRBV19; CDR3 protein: ASSVTDSNQPQH
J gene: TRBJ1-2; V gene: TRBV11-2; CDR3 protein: ASSSTGGLVYGYT
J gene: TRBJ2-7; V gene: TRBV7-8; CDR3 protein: ASSLEAGQPVDEQY